The clone carrying this TCR beta chain has a handful of counts. The record originates from a study of blood T cells in healthy people across ages. CDR1 is SGHTA, CDR2 FQGNSA, per germline. The V end was cut by 8 bases, the J end by 4 bases, with 6 bases between. The CDR3 is 11 amino acids. A second 7 to 11 cycle PCR used barcoded and J-beta primers. TCRdb recomputed calls from the 5' RACE reads with MiXCR, one row per CDR3 protein. The sample lists 1.4 million or so distinct CDR3 sequences; 35% to 45% were seen once. The sequence derives from a woman under 30 in good health. The sample comprised blood. The chain joins TRBV7-2 to TRBJ2-1; no definite D call. The CDR3 bases are TGTGCCAGCGGCTGGTACAATGAGCAGTTCTTC. It translates to CASGWYNEQFF.